The 18 T cell receptor beta chains given below trace back to one sample, sequenced in a study of blood T cell repertoires in COVID-19. Profiling relied on immunoSEQ multiplex PCR, and the TCRdb table lists in-frame clones only, not all of them. The sample contains about 270,000 clones, around 85% of which appear only once. The source material was peripheral blood. These receptor sequences come from a woman in her forties or fifties with active or convalescent COVID-19.

The chain uses TRBV21-1 and TRBJ2-5; the D call of TRBD1 is as the table states it, not checked on the DNA. TRBV21-1 is annotated as a pseudogene. The CDR3 is 14 residues long. In DNA, the CDR3 is TGTGCCAGCAGCAAAGAGAGGGGGCAAGAGACCCAGTACTTC. It translates to CASSKERGQETQYF.

The chain couples TRBV28 to TRBJ2-1; weak D call: TRBD1 (6 bases). The CDR3 loop spans 18 amino acids. Germline V gene data show CDR1 as MDHEN and CDR2 as SYDVKM. The V end was cut by 3 bases, the J end by 3 bases, with 21 bases between. The CDR3 nucleotides read TGTGCCAGCAGTTTCGGCCGATGGGGGCGGAACCTCTACAATGAGCAGTTCTTC. It translates to CASSFGRWGRNLYNEQFF.

The chain is built from TRBV19 and TRBJ1-1; possible D gene TRBD1, 6 bases. V shed 5 bases and J shed 8 bases, with 12 bases lying between them. CDR1 and CDR2 (germline): LNHDA, SQIVND (reference sequence). This CDR3 comprises 12 residues. CDR3 in amino acids: CASSRQGLEAFF. The CDR3 DNA follows: TGTGCCAGTAGTCGCCAGGGGCTGGAAGCTTTCTTT.

This chain connects TRBV12-3 or TRBV12-4 to TRBJ2-1; D uncertain. V lost 1 base and J lost 12, with 7 bases in between. The CDR3 length is 11 residues. For the CDR3, the DNA is TGTGCCAGCAGTTTAGGGGCTCTGCAGTTCTTC. It is translated as CASSLGALQFF.

The rearrangement uses TRBV5-6 and TRBJ1-5; D is perhaps TRBD1 (5 bases). There are 15 residues in the CDR3. CDR1 is SGHDT, CDR2 YYEEEE, per germline. Trimming pared 4 bases from V and 2 bases from J, leaving 13 bases between. The CDR3 DNA sequence: TGTGCCAGCAGCCCTAGGGGCCTCGGCAATCAGCCCCAGCATTTT. Protein product: CASSPRGLGNQPQHF.

Here the CDR3 reads CASSLPSGMSGEQYF. In nucleotides, the CDR3 is TGTGCCAGCAGCTTACCTAGCGGGATGAGTGGCGAGCAGTACTTC. The V and J genes are TRBV7-8 and TRBJ2-7, with 9 bases that match TRBD2. CDR1 and CDR2 (germline): SGHVS, FQNEAQ. V shed 2 bases, J shed 6 bases, and the junction held 8 bases outside the gene matches. This CDR3 is built from 15 residues. Variable domain in full (rest from reference TRBV7-8 and TRBJ2-7): GAGVSQSPRYKVAKRGQDVALRCDPISGHVSLFWYQQALGQGPEFLTYFQNEAQLDKSGLPSDRFFAERPEGSVSTLKIQRTQQEDSAVYLCASSLPSGMSGEQYFGPGTRLTVT.

V gene TRBV28 combines with J gene TRBJ1-4, with 7 bases lining up with TRBD1. This CDR3 contains 14 residues. CDR1 MDHEN and CDR2 SYDVKM come from the germline V gene. V lost 6 bases and J lost 5; bases outside the gene matches: 6. The CDR3 sequence: CASRGQLRNEKLFF. The CDR3 nucleotides are TGTGCCAGCAGGGGACAGTTAAGAAATGAAAAACTGTTTTTT.

This chain joins TRBV28 and TRBJ2-1; 8 nucleotides line up with TRBD2. The CDR3 is 15 amino acids. Trimming cost V 8 bases and J 2 bases; bases outside gene matches: 8. Germline lookup yields CDR1 MDHEN and CDR2 SYDVKM. The CDR3: CASGPAGAPYNEQFF. The CDR3, as DNA: TGTGCCAGCGGCCCAGCGGGAGCCCCCTACAATGAGCAGTTCTTC.

The rearrangement links TRBV19 to TRBJ2-1; 12 bases match TRBD2. Unmatched junction bases numbered 2, after V lost 5 bases and J lost 0 bases. The length of the CDR3 is 16 residues. Germline V gene lookup returns CDR1 LNHDA and CDR2 SQIVND (reference sequence). DNA for the CDR3: TGTGCCAGTAGTTCGACTAGCGGGAGCTCCTACAATGAGCAGTTCTTC. It translates to CASSSTSGSSYNEQFF. Full variable domain (outside the CDR3, taken from reference TRBV19 and TRBJ2-1): DGGITQSPKYLFRKEGQNVTLSCEQNLNHDAMYWYRQDPGQGLRLIYYSQIVNDFQKGDIAEGYSVSREKKESFPLTVTSAQKNPTAFYLCASSSTSGSSYNEQFFGPGTRLTVL.

V usage is TRBV19 and J usage is TRBJ1-4, with D tentatively TRBD1 (5 bases). V dropped 8 bases and J dropped 4 bases, with 14 bases sitting between them. CDR1 and CDR2 from the germline V gene are LNHDA and SQIVND (reference sequence). This CDR3 comprises 14 residues. As DNA, the CDR3 is TGTGCCAGTGCGGTGGGACTGAGTAATGAAAAACTGTTTTTT. Translating gives CASAVGLSNEKLFF. Full variable domain (remainder filled in from reference TRBV19 and TRBJ1-4): DGGITQSPKYLFRKEGQNVTLSCEQNLNHDAMYWYRQDPGQGLRLIYYSQIVNDFQKGDIAEGYSVSREKKESFPLTVTSAQKNPTAFYLCASAVGLSNEKLFFGSGTQLSVL.

The chain has TRBV20-1 and TRBJ1-6, with D possibly being TRBD1 (6 bases). Germline CDR1 is DFQATT and CDR2 is SNEGSKA (reference sequence). This CDR3 spans 16 amino acids. V was clipped by 3 bases and J by 7 bases, with 19 bases between them. CDR3 DNA sequence: TGCAGTGCTAGTCTCACCGCAGGGGCGGAGAATTCACCCCTCCACTTT. It yields the protein CSASLTAGAENSPLHF.

The rearrangement joins TRBV6-6 to TRBJ1-5, with D perhaps TRBD1 (5 bases). The V end was cut by 7 bases, the J end by 7 bases, with 14 bases between. Per the germline V gene, CDR1 is MNHNY and CDR2 is SVGAGI (reference sequence). This CDR3 contains 13 residues. The CDR3 spells CASIRDSGQPQHF. The DNA of the CDR3 is TGTGCCAGCATCCGGGACTCAGGGCAGCCCCAGCATTTT.

The table lists this clone with a count of one. The CDR3 loop reads CASSPRPLAGGADEQYF. The DNA for the CDR3 is TGTGCCAGCAGTCCGAGGCCCTTAGCGGGAGGGGCCGACGAGCAGTACTTC. The gene calls are TRBV6-2 or TRBV6-3 and TRBJ2-7; 11 bases agree with TRBD2. Trimming removed 5 bases from V and 5 bases from J; junction bases left unmatched: 14. The CDR3 loop spans 17 amino acids. Germline V gene sequence: CDR1 MNHEY, CDR2 SVGEGT.

A few counts support this clone. V usage is TRBV2 and J usage is TRBJ2-1; 13 nucleotides line up with TRBD2. This CDR3 spans 17 amino acids. V trimming: 6 bases; J trimming: 4 bases; junction bases outside the gene matches: 9. The germline CDR1 and CDR2 sequences are SNHLY and FYNNEI. The CDR3: CASSGPGLAGKYNEQFF. The CDR3 DNA is TGTGCCAGCAGCGGACCGGGACTAGCGGGAAAGTACAATGAGCAGTTCTTC.

CDR3 residues: CASSSWGGVRFLSNYGYTF. The CDR3 bases are TGCGCCAGCAGCTCCTGGGGGGGCGTCCGATTTCTTTCCAACTATGGCTACACCTTC. The chain employs TRBV5-1 and TRBJ1-2; maybe TRBD1 (6 bases). The length of the CDR3 is 19 residues. V lost 3 bases and J 2 bases, leaving 26 bases between the germline ends. Germline V gene sequence: CDR1 SGHRS, CDR2 YFSETQ.

The rearrangement uses TRBV4-1 and TRBJ2-2, with 8 bases identical to TRBD2. The junction had 5 bases not matched to a gene; V was cut back by 1 base and J by 4 bases. The CDR3 length is 16 residues. Germline loops: CDR1 MGHRA, CDR2 YSYEKL. The chain's CDR3 is CASSQVTSGATGELFF. CDR3 in DNA: TGCGCCAGCAGCCAAGTTACTAGCGGAGCCACCGGGGAGCTGTTTTTT.

This chain links TRBV6-5 with TRBJ1-5; D might be TRBD1 (5 bases). Between the trimmed V and J ends, which lost 6 bases and 2 bases, there was a span of 11 bases. Germline V gives CDR1 MNHEY, CDR2 SVGAGI. This CDR3 is built from 14 residues. The CDR3 protein is CASSPGFGNQPQHF. The CDR3 bases are TGTGCCAGCAGCCCAGGGTTTGGCAATCAGCCCCAGCATTTT.

This chain uses TRBV5-1 with TRBJ1-2; D gene unclear. The CDR3 is 15 residues long. CDR1 and CDR2 from the germline V gene are SGHRS and YFSETQ. V lost 2 bases and J 4 bases, leaving 15 bases between the germline ends. CDR3 amino acids: CASSLYGSSTYGYTF. For the CDR3, the DNA is TGCGCCAGCAGCTTATATGGGAGTTCAACCTATGGCTACACCTTC.